This TCR beta chain is from a study of cytomegalovirus exposure and HLA in healthy donors. Across the whole study: Earlier work reported 110 million or so unique TCR beta sequences from 150 million to 200 million T cells.

Vbeta (60) and Jbeta (13) primers were used in the PCR. This table comes from immunoSEQ multiplex PCR, and its TCRdb copy is limited to in-frame clones, with some not included. The sample includes about 140,000 clones, about 80% of them seen just once. CDR1 and CDR2 (germline): SGDLS, YYNGEE. This CDR3 comprises 13 residues. Deletions cut 4 bases from V and 6 bases from J, with 10 bases between. Donors consisted of healthy bone marrow donors. This clone was seen a few times. Its antigen is currently unknown. Findings and limits, study-wide: Later analysis found that TCR beta chains associated with HLA were more clonally expanded than other, equally common chains.

The V call is TRBV9, the J call TRBJ2-2, with D possibly matching TRBD1 (5 bases). Sequencing input: PBMCs. This clonotype was sampled from a woman aged 40 to 50 in good health and CMV-seronegative. The CDR3 DNA reads as TGTGCCAGCAGCCCGACGACAGCCGGGGAGCTGTTTTTT. Encoded protein: CASSPTTAGELFF.